These 32 T cell receptor beta chains were all obtained from the same sample, sequenced in a study of a mutant IDH1 vaccine in newly diagnosed glioma. Time point: week 5, during vaccination. Doses consisted of 300 ug of mutant IDH1 20-mer peptide each, paired with topical imiquimod. Antigens for these TCRs are unknown. The repertoire was sequenced with immunoSEQ multiplex PCR; TCRdb's copy has only in-frame clones and lacks some. This sample has 30,000 to 35,000 clones, with roughly 80% found just once. The input for sequencing was PBMCs, taken from a glioma patient whose treatment included an IDH1 peptide vaccine. All receptors come from a man aged 30-40 years with glioma.

The chain carries TRBV28 and TRBJ1-2; the D is unclear. The germline V and J ends were trimmed by 7 bases and 2 bases, with 14 bases remaining between them. Germline-derived CDR1 and CDR2 are MDHEN and SYDVKM. This CDR3 has 14 residues. This CDR3 is CASTTGIGNYGYTF. As DNA, the CDR3 is TGTGCCAGCACCACGGGGATCGGGAACTATGGCTACACCTTC.

The chain recombines TRBV29-1 with TRBJ1-1, with D maybe TRBD1 (6 bases). Trimming left V 5 bases short and J 7 bases short, with 20 bases between. Germline V gene sequence: CDR1 SQVTM, CDR2 ANQGSEA. This CDR3 is built from 14 residues. CDR3 region: CSVLAPGGPGEAFF. CDR3 in DNA: TGCAGCGTTCTGGCCCCCGGGGGCCCTGGTGAAGCTTTCTTT.

The chain links TRBV5-1 to TRBJ2-3; D possibly corresponds to TRBD2 (5 bases). This CDR3 region has 15 residues. Trimming pared 0 bases from V and 4 bases from J, leaving 12 bases between. Germline CDR1 is SGHRS and CDR2 is YFSETQ. The CDR3 loop reads CASSLADDYADTQYF. The CDR3 DNA sequence: TGCGCCAGCAGCTTGGCAGATGACTATGCAGATACGCAGTATTTT.

J is TRBJ1-4 and V is TRBV7-2; possibly TRBD1 for D (6 bases). CDR3 length: 15 residues. V gave up 1 base and J gave up 4 bases, with 10 bases separating them. The germline V gene encodes CDR1 SGHTA and CDR2 FQGNSA. CDR3 region: CASSLGIQGNEKLFF. The DNA of the CDR3 is TGTGCCAGCAGCTTAGGAATACAGGGTAATGAAAAACTGTTTTTT.

This clone was detected once. The rearrangement joins TRBV4-1 to TRBJ1-2; TRBD1 agrees at 7 bases. With V trimmed by 2 bases and J by 4 bases, 7 bases remained unmatched. The CDR3 has 15 amino acids. Germline V lookup: CDR1 MGHRA, CDR2 YSYEKL. The CDR3 nucleotides read TGCGCCAGCAGCCAAAGACAGGGTTCTGGCTATGGCTACACCTTC. It translates to CASSQRQGSGYGYTF.

This sequence joins TRBV27 and TRBJ2-7; 13 nucleotides line up with TRBD2. After removal of 6 bases from V and 3 bases from J, the junction contained 5 bases not matched to a gene. Germline-derived CDR1 and CDR2 are MNHEY and SMNVEV (reference sequence). The CDR3 totals 15 residues. This CDR3 is CASSPGLAGVYEQYF. CDR3 bases: TGTGCCAGCAGCCCCGGACTAGCGGGAGTCTACGAGCAGTACTTC.

This clone was seen only once. This chain uses TRBV7-9 with TRBJ2-7; the D gene could be TRBD1 or TRBD2 (6 bases each). V was shortened by 1 base and J by 0 bases, with 13 bases between the two germline ends. This CDR3 has 16 amino acids. Germline values: CDR1 SEHNR, CDR2 FQNEAQ (reference sequence). Here the CDR3 DNA reads TGTGCCAGCAGCTTAGGGGGGGCGGAGGACTCCTACGAGCAGTACTTC. Translating gives CASSLGGAEDSYEQYF.

The chain joins TRBV7-9 to TRBJ1-1; D is unresolved. The CDR3 consists of 13 residues. Trimming removed 5 bases at V and 0 bases at J, with 7 bases between. Germline assignment: CDR1 SEHNR and CDR2 FQNEAQ (reference sequence). The CDR3 spells CASSPTVNTEAFF. The CDR3, as DNA: TGTGCCAGCAGCCCTACAGTGAACACTGAAGCTTTCTTT. The full variable domain, its missing parts supplied by reference TRBV7-9 and TRBJ1-1, is DTGVSQNPRHKITKRGQNVTFRCDPISEHNRLYWYRQTLGQGPEFLTYFQNEAQLEKSRLLSDRFSAERPKGSFSTLEIQRTEQGDSAMYLCASSPTVNTEAFFGQGTRLTVV.

The chain is built from TRBV5-1 and TRBJ2-5; D is unresolved. With 1 base removed from V and 1 base from J, the gap between germline ends came to 14 bases. This CDR3 spans 16 amino acids. Germline V lookup: CDR1 SGHRS, CDR2 YFSETQ. CDR3: CASSLSVAAFQETQYF. The CDR3 DNA follows: TGCGCCAGCAGCTTGAGCGTGGCGGCCTTCCAAGAGACCCAGTACTTC.

The chain employs TRBV27 and TRBJ2-2; D may correspond to TRBD1 or TRBD2 (6 bases each). Germline V lookup: CDR1 MNHEY, CDR2 SMNVEV (reference sequence). The CDR3 is 15 residues long. V gave up 1 base and J gave up 8 bases, with 14 bases separating them. The DNA of the CDR3 is TGTGCCAGCAGTTTATTGGTCCGGGGGCCTGGGGAGCTGTTTTTT. It encodes CASSLLVRGPGELFF.

V gene TRBV14 combines with J gene TRBJ1-2; D is uncertain. The CDR3 contains 14 residues. The V gene's germline CDR1 is SGHDN and CDR2 FVKESK. V lost 4 bases and J lost 1, with 10 bases in between. The CDR3 DNA follows: TGTGCCAGCAGCCCGTCGCGGGGTAACTATGGCTACACCTTC. Translation gives CASSPSRGNYGYTF.

V is TRBV29-1 and J is TRBJ1-3; no definite D call. The CDR3 spans 14 residues. V dropped 0 bases and J dropped 6 bases, with 12 bases sitting between them. Germline V CDR1 and CDR2: SQVTM, ANQGSEA. In DNA, the CDR3 is TGCAGCGTTGAAGATCCCCCCAATTCAAACACCATATATTTT. Protein product: CSVEDPPNSNTIYF.

J is TRBJ2-1 and V is TRBV29-1; either TRBD1 or TRBD2 may supply D (6 bases each). The V end was cut by 5 bases, the J end by 5 bases, with 19 bases between. The CDR3 runs to 15 residues. Germline CDR1 and CDR2: SQVTM and ANQGSEA. CDR3 DNA sequence: TGCAGCGTTCGAAGTGAGGCAGGGGAGGACAATGAGCAGTTCTTC. It codes for CSVRSEAGEDNEQFF.

The V call is TRBV30, the J call TRBJ1-2, with unresolved D. The CDR3 has 11 residues. Deletions cut 0 bases from V and 6 bases from J, with 5 bases between. Germline CDR1 is GTSNPN and CDR2 is SVGIG (reference sequence). CDR3 in DNA: TGTGCCTGGAGTGTTGCGGATGGCTACACCTTC. It is translated as CAWSVADGYTF.

CDR3 protein: CASSEIAGFNTGELFF. CDR3 bases: TGTGCCAGCAGTGAAATAGCGGGGTTTAACACCGGGGAGCTGTTTTTT. This chain joins TRBV6-1 and TRBJ2-2; 8 bases align to TRBD2. Per germline, CDR1 MNHNS and CDR2 SASEGT. V dropped 2 bases and J dropped 2; count of bases not matched to a gene: 4. The CDR3 runs to 16 residues.

In this sample, this clone turned up a few times. The chain couples TRBV18 to TRBJ1-1; the D is unclear. This CDR3 contains 13 residues. Trimming took 5 bases from V and 8 from J, leaving 15 bases between them. The V gene's germline CDR1 is KGHSH and CDR2 LQKENI. The CDR3 loop reads CASSANLASEAFF. As DNA, the CDR3 is TGTGCCAGCTCAGCAAATCTTGCCAGCGAAGCTTTCTTT.

The V call is TRBV5-1, the J call TRBJ2-7; D not resolved. The CDR3 is 15 amino acids. CDR1 SGHRS and CDR2 YFSETQ come from the germline V gene. V dropped 4 bases and J dropped 4 bases, with 18 bases sitting between them. This CDR3 reads CASSPLPQQTYEQYF. The DNA for the CDR3 is TGCGCCAGCAGCCCGCTGCCCCAGCAAACTTACGAGCAGTACTTC.

The chain links TRBV30 to TRBJ1-2; 7 nucleotides agree with TRBD1. J gave up 0 bases and V 4 bases, and 8 bases lay outside the gene matches. The germline gives CDR1 GTSNPN, CDR2 SVGIG (reference sequence). The CDR3 runs 15 residues. The CDR3 region is CAWTIDRATNYGYTF. The CDR3 DNA sequence: TGTGCCTGGACTATCGACAGGGCAACTAACTATGGCTACACCTTC. Full variable domain (outside the CDR3, taken from reference TRBV30 and TRBJ1-2): SQTIHQWPATLVQPVGSPLSLECTVEGTSNPNLYWYRQAAGRGLQLLFYSVGIGQISSEVPQNLSASRPQDRQFILSSKKLLLSDSGFYLCAWTIDRATNYGYTFGSGTRLTVV.

This chain joins TRBV5-1 and TRBJ2-7; 12 bases fit TRBD2. CDR1 and CDR2 (germline): SGHRS, YFSETQ. With V trimmed by 4 bases and J by 0 bases, 8 bases remained unmatched. CDR3 length: 17 amino acids. Here the CDR3 reads CASSPGTSGYSSYEQYF. The CDR3 DNA follows: TGCGCCAGCAGCCCCGGGACTAGCGGGTACAGCTCCTACGAGCAGTACTTC.

This chain joins TRBV9 and TRBJ1-2; 7 bases align to TRBD1. The CDR3 is made up of 15 amino acids. The V segment lost 6 bases and the J segment 8 bases; nucleotides outside the gene matches: 16. Germline V gives CDR1 SGDLS, CDR2 YYNGEE. The CDR3 is CASNALGQRGKGYTF. As DNA, the CDR3 is TGTGCCAGCAACGCTCTGGGACAGCGAGGAAAGGGCTACACCTTC.

This chain joins TRBV10-1 and TRBJ2-7, with 13 nucleotides matching TRBD2. This CDR3 contains 18 residues. Germline CDR1 WNHNN, CDR2 SYGVQD (reference sequence). Trimming at V came to 6 bases and at J to 1 base, leaving 12 bases not matched to a gene. The CDR3 is CASRISGTSGKGSYEQYF. DNA of the CDR3: TGCGCCAGCAGGATCTCCGGGACTAGCGGGAAAGGGTCCTACGAGCAGTACTTC.

V and J are TRBV18 and TRBJ2-7, with 7 bases matching TRBD1. Germline values: CDR1 KGHSH, CDR2 LQKENI. Trimming at V came to 1 base and at J to 2 bases, leaving 5 bases not matched to a gene. This CDR3 contains 15 residues. The CDR3 bases are TGTGCCAGCTCACCACGTGGACAGGAGGCCTACGAGCAGTACTTC. It specifies CASSPRGQEAYEQYF.

This chain joins TRBV10-2 and TRBJ2-3, with 15 bases identical to TRBD2. The CDR3 length is 18 residues. The V gene's germline CDR1 is WSHSY and CDR2 SAAADI. The V segment lost 6 bases and the J segment 0 bases; nucleotides outside the gene matches: 7. The CDR3 loop is CASSPGLAGGVSTDTQYF. The CDR3 DNA sequence: TGCGCCAGCAGCCCGGGACTAGCGGGAGGAGTTAGCACAGATACGCAGTATTTT.

This clone was counted once. The V gene is TRBV28, the J gene TRBJ2-2, with TRBD2 matching 7 bases. V was pared by 6 bases and J by 1 base, with 11 bases of the junction left unmatched. The germline V gene has CDR1 MDHEN and CDR2 SYDVKM. The CDR3 is 17 residues long. CDR3 protein: CASSQYHAGVNTGELFF. The DNA for the CDR3 is TGTGCCAGCAGCCAGTATCACGCGGGGGTGAACACCGGGGAGCTGTTTTTT. Based on the CDR3 plus reference TRBV28 and TRBJ2-2, the full variable domain is DVKVTQSSRYLVKRTGEKVFLECVQDMDHENMFWYRQDPGLGLRLIYFSYDVKMKEKGDIPEGYSVSREKKERFSLILESASTNQTSMYLCASSQYHAGVNTGELFFGEGSRLTVL.

This clone has a single count. V is TRBV7-2 and J is TRBJ2-5; 7 positions agree with TRBD1. Germline values: CDR1 SGHTA, CDR2 FQGNSA. The CDR3 is 14 amino acids. V was pared by 5 bases and J by 5 bases, with 8 bases of the junction left unmatched. The CDR3 coding sequence is TGTGCCAGCAGCCTCACTAGGGGGCGGGAGACCCAGTACTTC. Amino acid sequence: CASSLTRGRETQYF.

A few counts support this clone. The V gene is TRBV5-6, the J gene TRBJ1-2; a possible D gene is TRBD1 (6 bases). This CDR3 is 13 amino acids long. The V and J ends lost 0 bases and 4 bases respectively, with 7 bases between them. Germline assignment: CDR1 SGHDT and CDR2 YYEEEE. CDR3 sequence reads: CASSLGQVYGYTF. The CDR3 DNA sequence: TGTGCCAGCAGCTTGGGACAGGTCTATGGCTACACCTTC.

The chain recombines TRBV11-3 with TRBJ2-7; D gene uncertain. Looked up from germline, CDR1 is SGHNT and CDR2 is YENEEA. Trimming removed 2 bases at V and 1 base at J, with 9 bases between. The CDR3 runs 14 residues. The CDR3 DNA reads TGTGCCAGCAGCTTAAACAGCAATTCCTACGAGCAGTACTTC. It is translated as CASSLNSNSYEQYF.

V gene TRBV19 combines with J gene TRBJ2-5, with D perhaps matching TRBD1 or TRBD2 (5 bases each). The CDR3 runs 15 residues. Trimming removed 4 bases from V and 2 bases from J, with 14 bases in between. Germline values: CDR1 LNHDA, CDR2 SQIVND (reference sequence). The CDR3 nucleotides read TGTGCCAGTAGTAGGGGGACCGTCGATCAAGAGACCCAGTACTTC. This translates into CASSRGTVDQETQYF. Drawing the rest from reference TRBV19 and TRBJ2-5, the complete variable domain is DGGITQSPKYLFRKEGQNVTLSCEQNLNHDAMYWYRQDPGQGLRLIYYSQIVNDFQKGDIAEGYSVSREKKESFPLTVTSAQKNPTAFYLCASSRGTVDQETQYFGPGTRLLVL.

V gene TRBV7-8 combines with J gene TRBJ2-2, with D uncertain. V was cut by 2 bases and J by 2 bases, with 9 bases left in between. Germline CDR1 SGHVS, CDR2 FQNEAQ. The CDR3 is made up of 15 amino acids. The CDR3 loop reads CASSLIRANTGELFF. The CDR3 DNA follows: TGTGCCAGCAGCTTAATCCGAGCCAACACCGGGGAGCTGTTTTTT.

The chain has TRBV7-8 and TRBJ1-6, with D perhaps TRBD1 (5 bases). CDR1 and CDR2 from the germline V gene are SGHVS and FQNEAQ. The germline V and J ends were trimmed by 0 bases and 4 bases, with 7 bases remaining between them. The CDR3 consists of 15 residues. Written as DNA, the CDR3 is TGTGCCAGCAGCTTAGCTCCAGGGTATAATTCACCCCTCCACTTT. Its translation is CASSLAPGYNSPLHF.

V is TRBV11-2 and J is TRBJ2-5; D is undetermined. Per germline, CDR1 SGHAT and CDR2 FQNNGV. The CDR3 consists of 11 residues. Trimming cost V 3 bases and J 10 bases, with 9 bases left between them. The CDR3 bases are TGTGCCAGCAGCTTTGCGTTCGGCCAGTACTTC. Protein product: CASSFAFGQYF.

The CDR3 nucleotides read TGTGCCAGCAGTGGGTGGCAGGGGGATTCACCCCTCCACTTT. This sequence encodes CASSGWQGDSPLHF. This chain uses TRBV2 with TRBJ1-6; 7 nucleotides align to TRBD1. Germline CDR1 reads SNHLY; CDR2 reads FYNNEI. The ends lost 4 bases at V and 8 bases at J; junction bases unmatched: 5. The CDR3 covers 14 residues. Drawing the rest from reference TRBV2 and TRBJ1-6, the complete variable domain is EPEVTQTPSHQVTQMGQEVILRCVPISNHLYFYWYRQILGQKVEFLVSFYNNEISEKSEIFDDQFSVERPDGSNFTLKIRSTKLEDSAMYFCASSGWQGDSPLHFGNGTRLTVT.